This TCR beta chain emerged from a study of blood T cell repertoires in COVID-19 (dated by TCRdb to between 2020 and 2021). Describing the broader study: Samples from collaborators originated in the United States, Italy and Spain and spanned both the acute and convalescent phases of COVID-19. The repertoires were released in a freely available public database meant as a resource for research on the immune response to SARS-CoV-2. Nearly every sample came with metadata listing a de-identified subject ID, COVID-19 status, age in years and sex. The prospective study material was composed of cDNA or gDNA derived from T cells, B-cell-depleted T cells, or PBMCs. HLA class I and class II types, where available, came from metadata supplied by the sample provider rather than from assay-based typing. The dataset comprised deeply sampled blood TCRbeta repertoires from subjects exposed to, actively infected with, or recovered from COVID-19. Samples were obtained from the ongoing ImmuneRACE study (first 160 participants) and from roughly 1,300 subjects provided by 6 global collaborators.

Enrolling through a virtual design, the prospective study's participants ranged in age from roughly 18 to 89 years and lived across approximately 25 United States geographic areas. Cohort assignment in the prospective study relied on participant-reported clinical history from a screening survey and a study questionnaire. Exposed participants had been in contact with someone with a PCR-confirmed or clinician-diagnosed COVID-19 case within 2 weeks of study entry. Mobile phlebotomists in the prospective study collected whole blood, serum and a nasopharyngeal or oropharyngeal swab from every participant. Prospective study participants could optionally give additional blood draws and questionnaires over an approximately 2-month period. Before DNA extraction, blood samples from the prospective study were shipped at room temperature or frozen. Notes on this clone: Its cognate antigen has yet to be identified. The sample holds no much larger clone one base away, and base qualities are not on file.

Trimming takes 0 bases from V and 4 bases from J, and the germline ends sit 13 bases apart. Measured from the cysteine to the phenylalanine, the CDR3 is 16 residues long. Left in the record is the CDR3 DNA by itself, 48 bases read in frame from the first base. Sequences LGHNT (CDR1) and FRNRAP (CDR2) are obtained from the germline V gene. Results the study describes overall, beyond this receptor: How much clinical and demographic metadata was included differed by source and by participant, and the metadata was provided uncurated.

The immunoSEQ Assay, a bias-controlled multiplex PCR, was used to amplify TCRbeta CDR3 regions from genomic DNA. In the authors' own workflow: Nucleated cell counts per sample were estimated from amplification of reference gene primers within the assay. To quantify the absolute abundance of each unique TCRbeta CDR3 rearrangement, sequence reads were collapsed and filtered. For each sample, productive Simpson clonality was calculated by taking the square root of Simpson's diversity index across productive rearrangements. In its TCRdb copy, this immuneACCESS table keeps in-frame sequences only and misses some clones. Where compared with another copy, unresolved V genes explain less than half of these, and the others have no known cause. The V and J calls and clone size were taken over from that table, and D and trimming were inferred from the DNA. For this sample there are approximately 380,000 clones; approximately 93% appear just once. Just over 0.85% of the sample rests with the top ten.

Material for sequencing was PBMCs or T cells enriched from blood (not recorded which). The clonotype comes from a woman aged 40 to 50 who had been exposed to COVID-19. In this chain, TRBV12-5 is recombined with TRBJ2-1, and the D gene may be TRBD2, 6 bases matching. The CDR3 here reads CASGLVRGLRYNEQFF. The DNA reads TGTGCTAGTGGTTTGGTACGGGGACTCAGATACAATGAGCAGTTCTTC.